In this sample, the clone carrying this TCR beta chain turned up many times. Its cognate antigen is unknown. The observed sequence ends 3 residues before the CDR3 terminus, with the missing tail filled in from the germline J gene. The data belong to a study of T cell clonality in common variable immunodeficiency. Reduced serum IgG, IgA and/or IgM plus specific antibody deficiency defined CVID. Both groups were predominantly of Caucasian heritage. Heparinized whole blood, 5 to 8 ml, came from each donor. Germline V CDR1 and CDR2: SNHLY, FYNNEI. The CDR3 contains 15 residues. Trimming took 8 bases from V and 4 from J, leaving 18 bases between them. General study findings and limits: Common variable immunodeficiency TCR beta sequences reportedly had fewer deletions and N-nucleotide insertions. TCRbeta clonality was increased in CVID versus healthy controls.

Here immunoSEQ multiplex PCR was the method, and the copy in TCRdb shows in-frame clones only, minus some. The sample has 26,000 or so clones, none seen only once. The clonotype was recovered from a human donor with common variable immunodeficiency. J is TRBJ1-5 and V is TRBV2; tentative D call: TRBD1 (6 bases). Sequenced input: peripheral blood mononuclear cells. CDR3 DNA, as far as it was read: TGTGCCAGCGGCCCCGGACAGTCGTTAAATCAGCCC. This codes for CASGPGQSLNQP. In full, the CDR3 is CASGPGQSLNQPQHF.